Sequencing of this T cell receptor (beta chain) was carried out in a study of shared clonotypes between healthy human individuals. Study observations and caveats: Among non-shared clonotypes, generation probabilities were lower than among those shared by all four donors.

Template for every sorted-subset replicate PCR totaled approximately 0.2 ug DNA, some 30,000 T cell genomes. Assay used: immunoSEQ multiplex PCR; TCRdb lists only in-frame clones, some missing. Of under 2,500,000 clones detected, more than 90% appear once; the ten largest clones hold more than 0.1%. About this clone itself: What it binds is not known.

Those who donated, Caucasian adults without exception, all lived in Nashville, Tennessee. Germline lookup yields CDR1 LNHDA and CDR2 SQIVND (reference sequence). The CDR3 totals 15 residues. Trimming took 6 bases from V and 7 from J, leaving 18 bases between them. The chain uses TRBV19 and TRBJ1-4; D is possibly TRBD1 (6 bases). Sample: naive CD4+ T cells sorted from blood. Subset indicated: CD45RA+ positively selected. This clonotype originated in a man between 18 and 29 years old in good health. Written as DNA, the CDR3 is TGTGCCAGTAGCCCGGGGGCCGCCAGGGGTGAAAAACTGTTTTTT. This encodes CASSPGAARGEKLFF.